These 9 T cell receptor beta chains were sequenced from one sample in a study of blood T cell repertoires in COVID-19. Sequenced by immunoSEQ multiplex PCR; TCRdb stores in-frame clones only, minus some. The sample contains over 200,000 clones, approximately 90% of which appear only once. The sequenced sample consisted of peripheral blood. The receptors come from a man aged 25-45 years with COVID-19, enrolled during active disease.

J is TRBJ2-5 and V is TRBV2, with 7 bases matching TRBD1. The CDR3 covers 14 residues. The germline gives CDR1 SNHLY, CDR2 FYNNEI. V shed 5 bases and J 5 bases; nucleotides not matched to a gene: 8. This chain's CDR3 is CASSSDRNMETQYF. CDR3 nucleotides: TGTGCCAGCAGTTCGGACAGGAATATGGAGACCCAGTACTTC.

This clone came up a few times. The chain carries TRBV27 and TRBJ2-3; possibly TRBD1 for D (6 bases). Germline lookup yields CDR1 MNHEY and CDR2 SMNVEV (reference sequence). Trimming cost V 6 bases and J 0 bases, with 19 bases left between them. CDR3 length equals 17 residues. The CDR3 protein is CASSLDPGQLSTDTQYF. The CDR3 DNA reads TGTGCCAGCAGCCTAGATCCCGGACAGCTTAGCACAGATACGCAGTATTTT.

The chain couples TRBV5-1 to TRBJ2-1; a weak D match, TRBD2 (6 bases). CDR1 is SGHRS and CDR2 is YFSETQ in the germline V gene. Trimming pared 6 bases from V and 8 bases from J, leaving 15 bases between. The CDR3 contains 13 residues. The CDR3, as DNA: TGCGCCAGCATAGGGCTTTCGGGGGATGAGCAGTTCTTC. It specifies CASIGLSGDEQFF.

This rearrangement joins TRBV5-1 to TRBJ2-3; 10 positions agree with TRBD1. The CDR3 contains 17 residues. Germline V gives CDR1 SGHRS, CDR2 YFSETQ. Losses at the gene ends were 3 bases for V and 0 bases for J; bases not matched to a gene: 7. This chain's CDR3 is CASSSGQGFPSTDTQYF. The CDR3 DNA reads as TGCGCCAGCAGCTCGGGACAGGGGTTCCCTAGCACAGATACGCAGTATTTT.

The gene calls are TRBV18 and TRBJ1-1; 8 nucleotides line up with TRBD1. Germline V gene data show CDR1 as KGHSH and CDR2 as LQKENI. V trimming: 4 bases; J trimming: 5 bases; junction bases outside the gene matches: 9. This CDR3 comprises 15 residues. CDR3 DNA sequence: TGTGCCAGCTCACTGAACAGGGGGGATGGTACTGAAGCTTTCTTT. Protein: CASSLNRGDGTEAFF.

The chain links TRBV7-3 to TRBJ2-6; 9 bases agree with TRBD1. This CDR3 region has 17 residues. Germline V lookup: CDR1 SGHTA, CDR2 FQGTGA. The V and J ends lost 2 bases and 1 base, in that order; junction bases with no gene match: 3. The CDR3 nucleotides read TGTGCCAGCAGCTTAGGACAGGGGAGGTCTGGGGCCAACGTCCTGACTTTC. It encodes CASSLGQGRSGANVLTF.

The chain combines TRBV5-4 with TRBJ1-2, with D possibly being TRBD1 (6 bases). The CDR3 is 15 residues long. Germline CDR1 SGHNT, CDR2 YYREEE (reference sequence). V dropped 4 bases and J dropped 5 bases, with 18 bases sitting between them. Here the CDR3 reads CASSPPMRGPYGYTF. The CDR3, as DNA: TGTGCCAGCAGCCCGCCAATGCGGGGGCCGTATGGCTACACCTTC.

The chain is built from TRBV5-1 and TRBJ2-5; TRBD1 matches 7 bases. V shed 6 bases and J 5 bases; nucleotides not matched to a gene: 10. Germline CDR1 and CDR2: SGHRS and YFSETQ. The CDR3 sequence is 14 residues long. In nucleotides, the CDR3 is TGCGCCAGCACCCCGTACAGGGGTGGCGAGACCCAGTACTTC. Translation gives CASTPYRGGETQYF. Complete variable domain (other parts from reference TRBV5-1 and TRBJ2-5): KAGVTQTPRYLIKTRGQQVTLSCSPISGHRSVSWYQQTPGQGLQFLFEYFSETQRNKGNFPGRFSGRQFSNSRSEMNVSTLELGDSALYLCASTPYRGGETQYFGPGTRLLVL.

The chain combines TRBV7-8 with TRBJ1-1; 10 nucleotides align to TRBD1. The germline V gene has CDR1 SGHVS and CDR2 FQNEAQ. V lost 1 base, J lost 11 bases, and 10 bases stayed unmatched. The CDR3 extends over 15 amino acids. The CDR3 region has the DNA TGTGCCAGCAGCTTAGGGGTCCCGGGACAGGGGAGTGCTTTCTTT. This codes for CASSLGVPGQGSAFF.